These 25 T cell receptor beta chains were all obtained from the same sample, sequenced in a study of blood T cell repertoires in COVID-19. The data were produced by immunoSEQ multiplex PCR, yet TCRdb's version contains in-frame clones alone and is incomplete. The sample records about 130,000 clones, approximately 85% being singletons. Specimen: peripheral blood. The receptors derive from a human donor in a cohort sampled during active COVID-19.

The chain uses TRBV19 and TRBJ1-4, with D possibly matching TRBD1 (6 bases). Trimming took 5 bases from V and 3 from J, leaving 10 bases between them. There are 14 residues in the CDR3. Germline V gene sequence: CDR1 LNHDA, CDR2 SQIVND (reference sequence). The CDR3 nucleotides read TGTGCCAGTAGTGGCAGGGGAGCTAATGAAAAACTGTTTTTT. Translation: CASSGRGANEKLFF.

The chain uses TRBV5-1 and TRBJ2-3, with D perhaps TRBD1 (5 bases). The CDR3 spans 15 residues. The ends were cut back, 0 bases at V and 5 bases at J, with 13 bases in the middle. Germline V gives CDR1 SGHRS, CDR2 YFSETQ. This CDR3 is CASSLAAGQRDTQYF. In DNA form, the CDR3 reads TGCGCCAGCAGCTTGGCGGCAGGGCAGAGAGATACGCAGTATTTT.

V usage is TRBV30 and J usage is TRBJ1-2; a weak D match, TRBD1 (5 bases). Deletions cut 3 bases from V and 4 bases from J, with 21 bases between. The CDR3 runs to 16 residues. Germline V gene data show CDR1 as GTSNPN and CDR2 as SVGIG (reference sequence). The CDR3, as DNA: TGTGCCTGGAGGGAAAGACAGTCCAAGCGATCCTATGGCTACACCTTC. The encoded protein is CAWRERQSKRSYGYTF.

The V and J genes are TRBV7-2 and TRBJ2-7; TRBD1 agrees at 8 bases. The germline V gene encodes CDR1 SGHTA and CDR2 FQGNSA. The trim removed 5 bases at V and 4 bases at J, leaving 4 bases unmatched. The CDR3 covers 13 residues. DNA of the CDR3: TGTGCCAGCAGCCAGGGGGCGCGGTACGAGCAGTACTTC. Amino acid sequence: CASSQGARYEQYF.

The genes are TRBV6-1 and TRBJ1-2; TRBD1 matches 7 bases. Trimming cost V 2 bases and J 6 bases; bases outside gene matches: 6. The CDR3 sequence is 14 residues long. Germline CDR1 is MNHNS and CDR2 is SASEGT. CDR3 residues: CASSEPDRDDGYTF. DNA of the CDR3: TGTGCCAGCAGTGAACCAGACAGGGACGATGGCTACACCTTC.

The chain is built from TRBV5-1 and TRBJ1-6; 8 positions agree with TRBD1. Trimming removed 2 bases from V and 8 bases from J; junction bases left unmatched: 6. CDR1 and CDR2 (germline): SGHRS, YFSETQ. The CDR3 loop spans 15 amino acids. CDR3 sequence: CASSLRTGLDSPLHF. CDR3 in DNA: TGCGCCAGCAGCTTAAGGACAGGGCTGGATTCACCCCTCCACTTT.

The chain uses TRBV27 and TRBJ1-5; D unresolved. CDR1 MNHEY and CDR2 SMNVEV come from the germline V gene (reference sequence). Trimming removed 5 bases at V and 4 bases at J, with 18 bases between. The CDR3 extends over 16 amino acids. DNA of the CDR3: TGTGCCAGCAGTCCCGTAGGTCGAAGAGGGAATCAGCCCCAGCATTTT. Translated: CASSPVGRRGNQPQHF.

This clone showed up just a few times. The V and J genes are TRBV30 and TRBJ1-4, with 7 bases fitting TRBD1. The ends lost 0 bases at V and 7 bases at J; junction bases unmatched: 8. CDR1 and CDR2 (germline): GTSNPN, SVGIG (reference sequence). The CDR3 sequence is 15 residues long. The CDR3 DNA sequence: TGTGCCTGGAGTGTGTCTGGTCAGGGGGTTGAAAAACTGTTTTTT. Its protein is CAWSVSGQGVEKLFF.

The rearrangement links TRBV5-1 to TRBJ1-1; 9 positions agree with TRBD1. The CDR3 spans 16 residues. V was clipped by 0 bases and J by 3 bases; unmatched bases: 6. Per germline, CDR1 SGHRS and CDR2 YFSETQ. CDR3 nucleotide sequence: TGCGCCAGCAGCTTGGGGACCGGGACAGGGTACACTGAAGCTTTCTTT. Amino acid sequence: CASSLGTGTGYTEAFF.

The CDR3 is CAISDPGQTNYGYTF. As DNA, the CDR3 is TGTGCCATCAGTGACCCCGGACAGACTAACTATGGCTACACCTTC. This chain joins TRBV10-3 and TRBJ1-2; a possible D gene is TRBD1 (6 bases). The CDR3 runs to 15 residues. CDR1 and CDR2 (germline): ENHRY, SYGVKD. Trimming pared 3 bases from V and 0 bases from J, leaving 11 bases between.

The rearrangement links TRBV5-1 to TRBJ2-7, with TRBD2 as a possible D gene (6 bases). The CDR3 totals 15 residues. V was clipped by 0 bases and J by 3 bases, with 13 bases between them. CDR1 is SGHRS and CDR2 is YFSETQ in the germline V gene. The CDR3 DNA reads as TGCGCCAGCAGCTTGGCGGGCGGGAACGGCTACGAGCAGTACTTC. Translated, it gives CASSLAGGNGYEQYF.

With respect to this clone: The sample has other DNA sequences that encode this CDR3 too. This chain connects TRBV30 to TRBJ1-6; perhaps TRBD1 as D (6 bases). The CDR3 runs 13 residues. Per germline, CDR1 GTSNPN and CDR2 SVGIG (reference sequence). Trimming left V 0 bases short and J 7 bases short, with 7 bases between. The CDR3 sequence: CAWSVQGNSPLHF. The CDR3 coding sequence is TGTGCCTGGAGTGTTCAGGGGAATTCACCCCTCCACTTT.

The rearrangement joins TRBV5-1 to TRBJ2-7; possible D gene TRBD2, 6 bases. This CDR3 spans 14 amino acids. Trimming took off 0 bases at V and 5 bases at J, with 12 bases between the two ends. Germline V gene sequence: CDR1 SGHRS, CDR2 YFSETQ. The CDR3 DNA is TGCGCCAGCAGCTTGGTCGGGGGAGGCGACGAGCAGTACTTC. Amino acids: CASSLVGGGDEQYF.

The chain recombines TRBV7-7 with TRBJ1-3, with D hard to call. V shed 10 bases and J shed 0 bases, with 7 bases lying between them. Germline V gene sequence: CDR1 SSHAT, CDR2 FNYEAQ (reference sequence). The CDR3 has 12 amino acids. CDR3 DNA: TGTGCCACCAGGAGCTCTGGAAACACCATATATTTT. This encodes CATRSSGNTIYF.

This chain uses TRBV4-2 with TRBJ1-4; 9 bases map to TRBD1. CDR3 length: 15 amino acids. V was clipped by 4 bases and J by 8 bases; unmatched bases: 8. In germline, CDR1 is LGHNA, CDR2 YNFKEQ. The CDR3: CASSPGTGTLEKLFF. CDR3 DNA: TGTGCCAGCAGCCCCGGGACAGGGACGCTGGAAAAACTGTTTTTT.

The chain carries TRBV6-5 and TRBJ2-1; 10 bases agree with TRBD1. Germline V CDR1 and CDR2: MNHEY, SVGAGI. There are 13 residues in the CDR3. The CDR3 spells CAWGQGWDNEQFF. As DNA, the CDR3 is TGTGCTTGGGGACAGGGGTGGGACAATGAGCAGTTCTTC.

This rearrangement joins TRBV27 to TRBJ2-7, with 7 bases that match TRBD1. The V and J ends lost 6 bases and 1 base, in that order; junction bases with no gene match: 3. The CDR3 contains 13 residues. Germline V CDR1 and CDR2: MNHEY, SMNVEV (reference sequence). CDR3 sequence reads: CASRTGRSYEQYF. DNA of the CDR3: TGTGCCAGCAGGACAGGGCGGTCCTACGAGCAGTACTTC.

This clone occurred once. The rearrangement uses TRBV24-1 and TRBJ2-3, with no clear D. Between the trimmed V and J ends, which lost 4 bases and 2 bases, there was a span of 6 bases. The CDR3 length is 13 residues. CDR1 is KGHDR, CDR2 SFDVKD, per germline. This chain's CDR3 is CATSDPITDTQYF. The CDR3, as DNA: TGTGCCACCAGTGACCCTATCACAGATACGCAGTATTTT.

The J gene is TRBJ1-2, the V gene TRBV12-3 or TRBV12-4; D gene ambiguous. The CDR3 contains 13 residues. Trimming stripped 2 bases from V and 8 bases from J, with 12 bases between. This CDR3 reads CASSLNSGGGYTF. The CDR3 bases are TGTGCCAGCAGTTTAAACTCCGGAGGAGGCTACACCTTC.

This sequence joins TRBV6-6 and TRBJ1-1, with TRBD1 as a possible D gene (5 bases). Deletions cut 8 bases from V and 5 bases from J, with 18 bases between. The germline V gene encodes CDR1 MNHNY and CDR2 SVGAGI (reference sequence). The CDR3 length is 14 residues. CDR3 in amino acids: CASGLQVRVTEAFF. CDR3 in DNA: TGTGCCAGCGGATTACAGGTTAGGGTTACTGAAGCTTTCTTT.

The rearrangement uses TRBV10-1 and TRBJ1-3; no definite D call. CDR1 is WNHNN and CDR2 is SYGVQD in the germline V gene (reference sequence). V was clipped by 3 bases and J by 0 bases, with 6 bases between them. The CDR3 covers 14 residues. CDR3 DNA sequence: TGCGCCAGCAGTGAAGGGAGCTCTGGAAACACCATATATTTT. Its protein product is CASSEGSSGNTIYF.

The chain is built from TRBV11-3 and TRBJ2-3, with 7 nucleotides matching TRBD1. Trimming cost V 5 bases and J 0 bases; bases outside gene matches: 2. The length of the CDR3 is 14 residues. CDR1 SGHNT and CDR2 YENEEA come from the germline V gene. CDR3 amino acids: CASSTGASTDTQYF. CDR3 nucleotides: TGTGCCAGCAGCACAGGGGCAAGCACAGATACGCAGTATTTT. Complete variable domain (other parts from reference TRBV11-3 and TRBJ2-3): EAGVVQSPRYKIIEKKQPVAFWCNPISGHNTLYWYLQNLGQGPELLIRYENEEAVDDSQLPKDRFSAERLKGVDSTLKIQPAELGDSAVYLCASSTGASTDTQYFGPGTRLTVL.

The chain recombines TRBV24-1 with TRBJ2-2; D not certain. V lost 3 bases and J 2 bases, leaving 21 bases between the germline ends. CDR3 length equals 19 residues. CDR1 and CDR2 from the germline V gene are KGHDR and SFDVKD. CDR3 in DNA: TGTGCCACCAGTGATCAACGTCCGTGGGCAGTCGATAACACCGGGGAGCTGTTTTTT. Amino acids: CATSDQRPWAVDNTGELFF.

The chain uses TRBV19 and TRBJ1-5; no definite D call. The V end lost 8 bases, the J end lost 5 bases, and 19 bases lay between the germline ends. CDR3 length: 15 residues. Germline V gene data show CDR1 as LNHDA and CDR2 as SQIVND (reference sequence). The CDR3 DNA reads TGTGCCAGTGATAACCAGCGGAACCGACATCAGCCCCAGCATTTT. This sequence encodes CASDNQRNRHQPQHF.

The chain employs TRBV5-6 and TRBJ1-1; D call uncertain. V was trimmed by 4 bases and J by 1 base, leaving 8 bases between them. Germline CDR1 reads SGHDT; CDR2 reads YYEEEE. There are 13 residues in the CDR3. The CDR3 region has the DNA TGTGCCAGCAGCGGCCCGGGGAACACTGAAGCTTTCTTT. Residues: CASSGPGNTEAFF.